These 20 T cell receptor beta chains were sequenced from one sample in a study of shared clonotypes between healthy human individuals. Clones were sequenced by immunoSEQ multiplex PCR, and TCRdb holds only the in-frame ones, with some missing. This sample carries some 900,000 clones, less than 85% of them seen once, and the ten largest clones take about 1.5%. The source material was memory CD4+ T cells sorted from blood. Subset described: CD45RA-negative fraction. The source is a man aged 18-30 years in good health.

The J gene is TRBJ2-2, the V gene TRBV7-8; unclear D gene. The CDR3 covers 14 residues. Germline V gene sequence: CDR1 SGHVS, CDR2 FQNEAQ. Trimming removed 5 bases from V and 1 base from J, with 8 bases in between. CDR3 residues: CASSRDGNTGELFF. The CDR3 nucleotides read TGTGCCAGCAGCCGAGACGGGAACACCGGGGAGCTGTTTTTT.

This chain joins TRBV5-4 and TRBJ1-3; D is perhaps TRBD1 (6 bases). V was trimmed by 1 base and J by 0 bases, leaving 11 bases between them. Germline V CDR1 and CDR2: SGHNT, YYREEE (reference sequence). The CDR3 is 16 residues long. CDR3 amino acids: CASSLSGGHSGNTIYF. CDR3 DNA sequence: TGTGCCAGCAGCTTGAGCGGGGGGCACTCTGGAAACACCATATATTTT.

This clone was picked up a small number of times. The V call is TRBV7-9, the J call TRBJ1-6; D remains unclear. Germline V gene sequence: CDR1 SEHNR, CDR2 FQNEAQ (reference sequence). The CDR3 runs 15 residues. V lost 1 base and J 8 bases, leaving 12 bases between the germline ends. The CDR3 sequence: CASSLDSSSDSPLHF. In DNA, the CDR3 is TGTGCCAGCAGCTTAGACAGCTCTTCAGATTCACCCCTCCACTTT.

The rearrangement joins TRBV2 to TRBJ1-2; D is uncertain. The germline V and J ends were trimmed by 8 bases and 9 bases, with 22 bases remaining between them. Germline loops: CDR1 SNHLY, CDR2 FYNNEI. This CDR3 is built from 14 residues. The CDR3 sequence is CASLTDRGRFSYTF. The CDR3 coding sequence is TGTGCCAGCCTTACCGATCGAGGACGGTTCAGCTACACCTTC.

V and J are TRBV7-9 and TRBJ2-1, with TRBD2 matching over 11 bases. This CDR3 has 15 residues. The germline V gene has CDR1 SEHNR and CDR2 FQNEAQ (reference sequence). V gave up 5 bases and J gave up 3 bases; unmatched junction bases: 3. Here the CDR3 reads CASSEGTSGYNEQFF. As DNA, the CDR3 is TGTGCCAGCAGCGAAGGGACTAGCGGCTACAATGAGCAGTTCTTC.

V usage is TRBV5-1 and J usage is TRBJ2-2; TRBD2 agrees at 8 bases. Germline lookup yields CDR1 SGHRS and CDR2 YFSETQ. Unmatched junction bases numbered 9, after V lost 6 bases and J lost 5 bases. CDR3 length equals 15 residues. The CDR3 DNA is TGCGCCAGCACCGGGACTAGTCGGCTAACCGGGGAGCTGTTTTTT. This translates into CASTGTSRLTGELFF.

This chain uses TRBV13 with TRBJ2-3; 9 nucleotides line up with TRBD1. From germline, CDR1 is PRHDT and CDR2 FYEKMQ (reference sequence). This CDR3 region has 18 residues. Trimming at V came to 5 bases and at J to 7 bases, leaving 19 bases not matched to a gene. DNA of the CDR3: TGTGCCAGCAGCCAAGACCTCGTCACAGGGGGCGGTTGTAATACGCAGTATTTT. It encodes CASSQDLVTGGGCNTQYF.

The chain has TRBV6-1 and TRBJ2-5; TRBD2 agrees at 9 bases. The CDR3 contains 17 residues. V lost 2 bases, J lost 8 bases, and 15 bases stayed unmatched. Germline CDR1 is MNHNS and CDR2 is SASEGT. CDR3 residues: CASSETLSRGRAATQYF. CDR3 coding DNA: TGTGCCAGCAGTGAAACCCTTTCACGCGGGAGGGCCGCAACCCAGTACTTC.

The rearrangement joins TRBV4-1 to TRBJ2-7, with 10 bases matching TRBD2. CDR3 size: 16 residues. Germline CDR1 MGHRA, CDR2 YSYEKL. Trimming took 3 bases from V and 0 from J; bases not matched to a gene: 5. The CDR3 DNA sequence: TGCGCCAGCAGCCACACCGGGACTAGCGTCTCCTACGAGCAGTACTTC. Its translation is CASSHTGTSVSYEQYF.

This chain joins TRBV14 and TRBJ2-2, with D maybe TRBD1 (5 bases). The CDR3 has 15 amino acids. From germline, CDR1 is SGHDN and CDR2 FVKESK. V dropped 0 bases and J dropped 1 base, with 6 bases sitting between them. CDR3 DNA sequence: TGTGCCAGCAGCCAAGATAGGGGGAACACCGGGGAGCTGTTTTTT. The encoded protein is CASSQDRGNTGELFF.

The genes are TRBV5-1 and TRBJ2-4; TRBD1 agrees at 8 bases. The CDR3 extends over 13 amino acids. CDR1 and CDR2 from the germline V gene are SGHRS and YFSETQ. The trim removed 1 base at V and 16 bases at J, leaving 10 bases unmatched. The CDR3 DNA sequence: TGCGCCAGCAGCTTGTTAACGGACAGGGTCTATTACTTC. Amino acids: CASSLLTDRVYYF.

This chain uses TRBV6-4 with TRBJ1-1; TRBD1 matches at 8 bases. V shed 5 bases, J shed 4 bases, and the junction held 3 bases outside the gene matches. The CDR3 has 13 residues. CDR1 is MRHNA, CDR2 SNTAGT, per germline. CDR3 protein: CASSRTGTTEAFF. CDR3 nucleotide sequence: TGTGCCAGCAGTCGGACAGGGACCACTGAAGCTTTCTTT.

V and J are TRBV5-6 and TRBJ2-5, with 9 bases that match TRBD2. This CDR3 has 13 amino acids. J lost 5 bases, V lost 5 bases, and 4 bases had no gene match. Germline CDR1 is SGHDT and CDR2 is YYEEEE. CDR3 DNA: TGTGCCAGCAGGGGACTAGCCGGCGAGACCCAGTACTTC. It translates to CASRGLAGETQYF.

The chain employs TRBV11-2 and TRBJ2-7, with no clear D. This CDR3 is built from 16 residues. Trimming removed 3 bases at V and 0 bases at J, with 15 bases between. The germline V gene encodes CDR1 SGHAT and CDR2 FQNNGV. The CDR3 DNA is TGTGCCAGCAGCTTTGGGCCCTGGAGTAGCTCCTACGAGCAGTACTTC. Amino acid sequence: CASSFGPWSSSYEQYF. The whole variable domain, remainder taken from reference TRBV11-2 and TRBJ2-7, is EAGVAQSPRYKIIEKRQSVAFWCNPISGHATLYWYQQILGQGPKLLIQFQNNGVVDDSQLPKDRFSAERLKGVDSTLKIQPAKLEDSAVYLCASSFGPWSSSYEQYFGPGTRLTVT.

The V gene is TRBV6-1, the J gene TRBJ2-2, with TRBD1 identical over 11 bases. This CDR3 has 14 residues. V was clipped by 6 bases and J by 6 bases; unmatched bases: 3. Germline V gene sequence: CDR1 MNHNS, CDR2 SASEGT. In nucleotides, the CDR3 is TGTGCCAGCAGCCGGACAGGGGGCTCCGGGGAGCTGTTTTTT. This translates into CASSRTGGSGELFF.

The rearrangement joins TRBV19 to TRBJ1-5; weak D call: TRBD1 (5 bases). CDR1 LNHDA and CDR2 SQIVND come from the germline V gene (reference sequence). The CDR3 totals 14 residues. V was pared by 3 bases and J by 7 bases, with 13 bases between. The chain's CDR3 is CASSIAAGKQPQHF. CDR3 coding DNA: TGTGCCAGTAGTATCGCGGCAGGGAAGCAGCCCCAGCATTTT.

The gene calls are TRBV7-2 and TRBJ2-7; D might be TRBD1 (5 bases). V shed 5 bases and J shed 7 bases, with 18 bases lying between them. Germline CDR1 SGHTA, CDR2 FQGNSA. CDR3 size: 14 residues. The CDR3, as DNA: TGTGCCAGCAGCCTCCTAGGGGCTAGTGGTGAGCAGTACTTC. Its protein is CASSLLGASGEQYF. Looking up the rest from reference TRBV7-2 and TRBJ2-7 gives the full variable domain: GAGVSQSPSNKVTEKGKDVELRCDPISGHTALYWYRQSLGQGLEFLIYFQGNSAPDKSGLPSDRFSAERTGGSVSTLTIQRTQQEDSAVYLCASSLLGASGEQYFGPGTRLTVT.

Concerning this clone itself: Other nucleotide sequences from this sample produce the same CDR3. The CDR3 sequence is CASSQRQGESYEQYF. CDR3 bases: TGCGCCAGCAGTCAGCGACAGGGAGAGTCCTACGAGCAGTACTTC. J is TRBJ2-7 and V is TRBV5-1, with TRBD1 identical over 7 bases. After removal of 5 bases from V and 1 base from J, the junction contained 9 bases not matched to a gene. The germline gives CDR1 SGHRS, CDR2 YFSETQ. The CDR3 extends over 15 amino acids.

The genes are TRBV6-5 and TRBJ2-7; D ambiguous. The CDR3 sequence is 13 residues long. The germline V gene encodes CDR1 MNHEY and CDR2 SVGAGI. V was trimmed by 4 bases and J by 1 base, leaving 8 bases between them. In DNA, the CDR3 is TGTGCCAGCAGTTTCGGGTCTTCCTACGAGCAGTACTTC. Encoded protein: CASSFGSSYEQYF.

The V call is TRBV29-1, the J call TRBJ1-1, with 8 bases lining up with TRBD1. The trim removed 5 bases at V and 3 bases at J, leaving 5 bases unmatched. CDR3 length equals 13 residues. CDR1 is SQVTM and CDR2 is ANQGSEA in the germline V gene. CDR3 amino acids: CSVRTGRDTEAFF. The CDR3 nucleotides are TGCAGCGTTCGGACAGGGCGGGACACTGAAGCTTTCTTT.